This T cell receptor (beta chain) emerged from a study of HIV-infected patients and healthy controls (TCRdb year 2014). The library was built by means of 5' RACE. Reads for this sample came from an Illumina MiSeq. The public reads were reprocessed in TCRdb via fastp at Q25 and MiXCR, keeping in-frame beta chains. Each record represents a unique CDR3 protein, reported with the most common genes and DNA among its rows. The sample contains about 67,000 distinct CDR3 sequences, approximately 15% of them found a single time. Under 6.5% of the sample belongs to the ten largest clones. This clonotype was detected only a few times. The antigen it recognizes is unknown. No much larger clonotype is one base removed from it; base qualities were not supplied. CDR1 is given as SGHTA and CDR2 as FQGTGA, both from the germline V gene. Spanning cysteine to phenylalanine, the CDR3 consists of 18 amino acids. The entry retains the CDR3 DNA only, 54 bases that are in frame from base 1. V loses 1 base at its end and J loses 7 bases; junction bases beyond the gene matches: 14.

The chain couples TRBV7-3 to TRBJ2-1, and 9 bases in between align with TRBD2. The source material was CD4+ T cells from blood. This clonotype was obtained from a human donor in good health. The DNA sequence is as follows: TGTGCCAGCAGCTTAAGTCCGCTAGCGGGAAAGACCCGAAATGAGCAGTTCTTC. It translates as CASSLSPLAGKTRNEQFF. The reference TRBV7-3 and TRBJ2-1 proteins fill in what lies around the CDR3, so the full variable domain reads GAGVSQTPSNKVTEKGKYVELRCDPISGHTALYWYRQSLGQGPEFLIYFQGTGAADDSGLPNDRFFAVRPEGSVSTLKIQRTERGDSAVYLCASSLSPLAGKTRNEQFFGPGTRLTVL.